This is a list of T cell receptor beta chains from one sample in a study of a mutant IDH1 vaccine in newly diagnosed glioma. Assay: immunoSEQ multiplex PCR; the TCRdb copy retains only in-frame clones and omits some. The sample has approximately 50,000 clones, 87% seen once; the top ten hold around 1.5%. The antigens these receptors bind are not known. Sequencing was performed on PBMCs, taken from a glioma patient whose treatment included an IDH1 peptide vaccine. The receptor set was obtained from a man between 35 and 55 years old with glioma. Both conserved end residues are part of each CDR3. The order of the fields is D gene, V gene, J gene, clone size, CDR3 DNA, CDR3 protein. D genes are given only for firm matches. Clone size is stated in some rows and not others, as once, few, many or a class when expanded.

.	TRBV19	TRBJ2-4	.	TGTGCCAGCGATGAGGGGCGCGGTCCAAACATTCAGTACTTC	CASDEGRGPNIQYF
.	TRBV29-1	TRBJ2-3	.	TGCAGCGTTGATGTTGCTAGCGGCACAGATACGCAGTATTTT	CSVDVASGTDTQYF
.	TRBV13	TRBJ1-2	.	TGTGCCAGCAGCACCCGGGACTACAGCTACACCTTC	CASSTRDYSYTF
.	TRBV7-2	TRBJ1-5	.	TGTGCCAGCAGCCGGGGCTCAAATCAGCCCCAGCATTTT	CASSRGSNQPQHF
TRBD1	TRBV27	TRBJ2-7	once	TGTGCCAGCAGTTTAAGGACAGGGTACGAGCAGTACTTC	CASSLRTGYEQYF
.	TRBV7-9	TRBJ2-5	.	TGTGCCAGCAGCTTAGAATCGGGACATCAAGAGACCCAGTACTTC	CASSLESGHQETQYF
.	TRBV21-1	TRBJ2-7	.	TGTGCCAGCAGCAAAGGGGGGGACAGTCGCTCCTACGAGCAGTACTTC	CASSKGGDSRSYEQYF
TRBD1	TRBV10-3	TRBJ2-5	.	TGTGCCATCAGTGAAACAGGGGGCCAAGAGACCCAGTACTTC	CAISETGGQETQYF
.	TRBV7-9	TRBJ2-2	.	TGTGCCAGCAGCCTATTGACCGCCGGGGAGCTGTTTTTT	CASSLLTAGELFF
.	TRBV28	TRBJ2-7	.	TGTGCCAGCAGTCCGATATCCCCGACATACGAGCAGTACTTC	CASSPISPTYEQYF
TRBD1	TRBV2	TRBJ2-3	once	TGTGCCAGCAGTGAGACAGGGGTTCCCACAGATACGCAGTATTTT	CASSETGVPTDTQYF
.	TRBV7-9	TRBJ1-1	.	TGTGCCAGCAGCTCCCGTGATTGGAAGTACACTGAAGCTTTCTTT	CASSSRDWKYTEAFF
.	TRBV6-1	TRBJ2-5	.	TGTGCCAGCAAGCCGGGGGCGGAGACCCAGTACTTC	CASKPGAETQYF
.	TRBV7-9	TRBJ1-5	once	TGTGCCAGCAGTGGGGGGTTCTCGAATCAGCCCCAGCATTTT	CASSGGFSNQPQHF
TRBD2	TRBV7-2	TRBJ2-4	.	TGTGCCAGCAGCTTAGACGGACTAGCGGGAAACATTCAGTACTTC	CASSLDGLAGNIQYF
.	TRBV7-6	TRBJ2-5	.	TGTGCCAGCAGCCACAAGACAGCGACCCAGTACTTC	CASSHKTATQYF
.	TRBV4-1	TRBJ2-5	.	TGCGCCAGCAGCCAAGAGGGCAGGGAGACCCAGTACTTC	CASSQEGRETQYF
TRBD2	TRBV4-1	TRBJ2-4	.	TGCGCCAGCAGCCCTTTGTTGGCGGGAGGTGCCGGAGGCATTCAGTACTTC	CASSPLLAGGAGGIQYF
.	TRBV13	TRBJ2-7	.	TGTGCCAGCAGCTTAGAGGCCAGTCAACGCGAGCAGTACTTC	CASSLEASQREQYF
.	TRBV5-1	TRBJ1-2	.	TGCGCCAGCAGCCCCGGACAAGGCAACTATGGCTACACCTTC	CASSPGQGNYGYTF
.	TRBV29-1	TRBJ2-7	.	TGCAGCGTTAGGGTGCACACTTCCTACGAGCAGTACTTC	CSVRVHTSYEQYF
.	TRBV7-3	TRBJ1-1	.	TGTGCCAGCAGCGAACAACCTGGGGGCACTGAAGCTTTCTTT	CASSEQPGGTEAFF
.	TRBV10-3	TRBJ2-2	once	TGTGCCATCAACCGACCCGAAACCGGGGAGCTGTTTTTT	CAINRPETGELFF
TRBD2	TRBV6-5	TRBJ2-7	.	TGTGCCAGCAGTTACTTGTTCAGCGGGAGGGCCTACGAGCAGTACTTC	CASSYLFSGRAYEQYF
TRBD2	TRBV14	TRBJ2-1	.	TGTGCCAGCAGCCAAGATCTGACTAGCGGGAGGGTTGGTGAGCAGTTCTTC	CASSQDLTSGRVGEQFF
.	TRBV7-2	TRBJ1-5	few	TGTGCCAGCAGCTCCCGCGGGTACGGCAATCAGCCCCAGCATTTT	CASSSRGYGNQPQHF
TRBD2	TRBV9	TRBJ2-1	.	TGTGCCAGCAGCGTAGAGAAACTAGCGGGCTCCTACAATGAGCAGTTCTTC	CASSVEKLAGSYNEQFF
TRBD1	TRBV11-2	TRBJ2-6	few	TGTGCCGGCCGGGACAGGGCGAACTCTGGGGCCAACGTCCTGACTTTC	CAGRDRANSGANVLTF
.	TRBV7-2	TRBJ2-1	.	TGTGCCAGCAGCTTAATAGGGGGGACGTTGGAGGCGTTCTTC	CASSLIGGTLEAFF
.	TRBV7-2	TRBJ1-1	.	TGTGCCAGCAGCCTCGCGACAGGAACCCTGAACACTGAAGCTTTCTTT	CASSLATGTLNTEAFF
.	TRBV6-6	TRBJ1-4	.	TGTGCCAGCAGTAAACAGGAACTTAATGAAAAACTGTTTTTT	CASSKQELNEKLFF
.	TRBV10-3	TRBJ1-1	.	TGTGCCATCAGTGAGGCGGGGGCTGAGAACACTGAAGCTTTCTTT	CAISEAGAENTEAFF
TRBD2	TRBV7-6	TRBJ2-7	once	TGTGCCAGCAGTTATCGTAGCGGGAGGTCCTACGAGCAGTACTTC	CASSYRSGRSYEQYF